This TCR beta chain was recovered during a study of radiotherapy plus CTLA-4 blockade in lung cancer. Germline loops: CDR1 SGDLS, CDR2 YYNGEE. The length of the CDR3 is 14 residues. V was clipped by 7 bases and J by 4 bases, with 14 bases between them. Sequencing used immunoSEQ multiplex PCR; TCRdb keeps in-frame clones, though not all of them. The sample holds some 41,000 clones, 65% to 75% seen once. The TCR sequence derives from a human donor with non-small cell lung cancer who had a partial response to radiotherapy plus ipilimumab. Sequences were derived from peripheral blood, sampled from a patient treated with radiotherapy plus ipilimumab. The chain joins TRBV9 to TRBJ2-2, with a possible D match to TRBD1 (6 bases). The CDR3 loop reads CASEGGQFTGELFF. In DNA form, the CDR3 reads TGTGCCAGCGAAGGAGGACAGTTCACCGGGGAGCTGTTTTTT.